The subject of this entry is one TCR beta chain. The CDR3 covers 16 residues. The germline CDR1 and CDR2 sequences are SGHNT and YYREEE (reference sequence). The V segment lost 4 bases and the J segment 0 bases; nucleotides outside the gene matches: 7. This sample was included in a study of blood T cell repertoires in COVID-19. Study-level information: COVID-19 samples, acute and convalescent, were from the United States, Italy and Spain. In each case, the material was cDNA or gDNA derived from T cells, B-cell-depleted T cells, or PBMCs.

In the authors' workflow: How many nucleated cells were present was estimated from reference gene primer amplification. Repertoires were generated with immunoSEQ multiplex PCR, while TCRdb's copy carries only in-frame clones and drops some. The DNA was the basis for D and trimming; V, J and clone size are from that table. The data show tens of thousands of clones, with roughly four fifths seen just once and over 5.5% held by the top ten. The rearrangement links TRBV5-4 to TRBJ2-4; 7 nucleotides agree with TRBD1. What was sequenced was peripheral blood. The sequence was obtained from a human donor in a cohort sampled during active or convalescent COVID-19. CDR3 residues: CASSQRDSIAKNIQYF. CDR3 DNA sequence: TGTGCCAGCAGCCAGAGGGACAGTATAGCCAAAAACATTCAGTACTTC.